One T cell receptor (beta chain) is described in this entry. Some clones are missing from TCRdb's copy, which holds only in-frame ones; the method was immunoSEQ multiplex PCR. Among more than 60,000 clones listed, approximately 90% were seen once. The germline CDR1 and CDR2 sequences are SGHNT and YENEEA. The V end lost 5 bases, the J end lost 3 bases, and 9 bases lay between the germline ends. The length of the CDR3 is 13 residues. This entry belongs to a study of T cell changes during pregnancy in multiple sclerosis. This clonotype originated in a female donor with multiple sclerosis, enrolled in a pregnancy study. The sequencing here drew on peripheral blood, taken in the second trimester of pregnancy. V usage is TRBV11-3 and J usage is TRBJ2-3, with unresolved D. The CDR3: CASSAIYTDTQYF. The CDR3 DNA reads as TGTGCCAGCAGCGCTATTTATACAGATACGCAGTATTTT.